Many counts were recorded for the clone carrying this T cell receptor beta chain. Its antigen remains unknown. The sample comes from a study of identical twins. Study-level results: For monozygotic twins, models underestimated out-of-frame TCR alpha sharing. Where out-of-frame alpha sequences were twin-shared, they showed excess low generation probability.

A universal primer site was incorporated via template switching, and the cDNA contained unique molecular identifiers. Via MiXCR, TCRdb re-called the 5' RACE reads, giving one row per CDR3 protein. The sample lists over 200,000 distinct CDR3 sequences, approximately 9% occurring once. This CDR3 comprises 14 residues. Trimming cost V 6 bases and J 0 bases, with 12 bases left between them. The rearrangement uses TRBV12-3 or TRBV12-4 and TRBJ2-7, with D possibly called TRBD1 or TRBD2 (5 bases each). The TCR was taken from a woman aged 18-29 years in good health. The sample was memory (CD45RO+) T cells sorted from blood. CDR3 DNA sequence: TGTGCCAGCAGGTGGGACGGGTACTCCTACGAGCAGTACTTC. As protein: CASRWDGYSYEQYF.